This passage covers 19 T cell receptor beta chains from one sample sequenced in a study of cytomegalovirus exposure and HLA in healthy donors. Primers for the PCR totalled 60 Vbeta and 13 Jbeta. Generated by immunoSEQ multiplex PCR, the TCRdb table keeps only in-frame clones and is missing some. The repertoire includes under 250,000 clones, approximately 79% of them detected once, and 4.4% sits in the top ten. The sample taken for sequencing was PBMCs. Receptors originate from a woman aged 25 to 45 in good health and CMV-seropositive.

CDR3 DNA sequence: TGTGCCACCAGCAGGACAGGGGGGGGTTACAATGAGCAGTTCTTC. Translating gives CATSRTGGGYNEQFF. This chain uses TRBV15 with TRBJ2-1; 9 bases are shared with TRBD1. Germline V lookup: CDR1 LNHNV, CDR2 YYDKDF (reference sequence). The CDR3 length is 15 residues. With 3 bases clipped from V and 4 bases from J, the junction kept 4 bases outside the gene matches.

The genes are TRBV10-3 and TRBJ2-7; D might be TRBD1 (6 bases). In germline, CDR1 is ENHRY, CDR2 SYGVKD. Trimming removed 6 bases from V and 5 bases from J, with 8 bases in between. This CDR3 contains 11 residues. CDR3 coding DNA: TGTGCCATCAGCGGACAGCACGAGCAGTACTTC. It is translated as CAISGQHEQYF.

Here the CDR3 reads CASGLAGDEQYF. The DNA for the CDR3 is TGTGCCTCGGGACTAGCGGGAGACGAGCAGTACTTC. The rearrangement joins TRBV30 to TRBJ2-7, with TRBD2 identical over 14 bases. CDR1 GTSNPN and CDR2 SVGIG come from the germline V gene (reference sequence). J was trimmed by 5 bases and V by 7 bases; bases with no gene match: 1. The length of the CDR3 is 12 residues. Full variable domain (missing parts from reference TRBV30 and TRBJ2-7): SQTIHQWPATLVQPVGSPLSLECTVEGTSNPNLYWYRQAAGRGLQLLFYSVGIGQISSEVPQNLSASRPQDRQFILSSKKLLLSDSGFYLCASGLAGDEQYFGPGTRLTVT.

This clone was observed a single time. V is TRBV18 and J is TRBJ1-1, with D unclear. V dropped 5 bases and J dropped 10 bases, with 29 bases sitting between them. CDR3 length: 17 residues. Germline lookup yields CDR1 KGHSH and CDR2 LQKENI. DNA for the CDR3: TGTGCCAGCTCAAAAACCTACCCGAGGGAGGCTCTAGCGGGAGCTTTCTTT. Translating it yields CASSKTYPREALAGAFF.

The chain has TRBV19 and TRBJ2-2, with a tentative D call TRBD2 (6 bases). The V gene lost 4 bases and the J gene lost 1 base, with 13 bases spanning the gap. This CDR3 region has 16 residues. Germline CDR1 and CDR2: LNHDA and SQIVND (reference sequence). DNA for the CDR3: TGTGCCAGTAGTACTCGGTTCGGGGGGAACACCGGGGAGCTGTTTTTT. Translating it yields CASSTRFGGNTGELFF.

This clone was counted a single time. The chain combines TRBV6-1 with TRBJ1-5; TRBD1 matches 10 bases. Germline assignment: CDR1 MNHNS and CDR2 SASEGT. With V trimmed by 3 bases and J by 2 bases, 7 bases remained unmatched. The CDR3 has 17 residues. CDR3 region: CASSDLGQGIGNQPQHF. The CDR3 nucleotides read TGTGCCAGCAGTGACTTGGGACAGGGGATAGGCAATCAGCCCCAGCATTTT.

The CDR3: CASTFGDTQYF. The CDR3 DNA follows: TGTGCCAGTACTTTCGGAGATACGCAGTATTTT. The chain links TRBV19 to TRBJ2-3; D not resolved. The V gene's germline CDR1 is LNHDA and CDR2 SQIVND (reference sequence). This CDR3 has 11 amino acids. The V and J ends lost 7 bases and 5 bases respectively, with 7 bases between them.

This chain connects TRBV7-2 to TRBJ1-5, with 9 nucleotides matching TRBD1. Looked up from germline, CDR1 is SGHTA and CDR2 is FQGNSA. Trimming at V came to 0 bases and at J to 4 bases, leaving 4 bases not matched to a gene. CDR3 length: 16 amino acids. The CDR3 spells CASSLAQTGGNQPQHF. CDR3 DNA: TGTGCCAGCAGCTTAGCGCAGACAGGGGGAAATCAGCCCCAGCATTTT.

This clone is a singleton in its sample. V gene TRBV7-9 combines with J gene TRBJ1-1; a possible D gene is TRBD1 (6 bases). The germline CDR1 and CDR2 sequences are SEHNR and FQNEAQ (reference sequence). Between the trimmed V and J ends, which lost 5 bases and 7 bases, there was a span of 14 bases. The CDR3 has 13 amino acids. The CDR3 DNA is TGTGCCAGCAGCCTCGGACAGAACCTTGAAGCTTTCTTT. Translating it yields CASSLGQNLEAFF. Using reference TRBV7-9 and TRBJ1-1 for the parts outside the CDR3, the full variable domain is DTGVSQNPRHKITKRGQNVTFRCDPISEHNRLYWYRQTLGQGPEFLTYFQNEAQLEKSRLLSDRFSAERPKGSFSTLEIQRTEQGDSAMYLCASSLGQNLEAFFGQGTRLTVV.

This sequence joins TRBV9 and TRBJ1-2, with 9 bases lining up with TRBD1. The germline gives CDR1 SGDLS, CDR2 YYNGEE. This CDR3 has 14 amino acids. After removal of 3 bases from V and 6 bases from J, the junction contained 6 bases not matched to a gene. The chain's CDR3 is CASSGRTGEDGYTF. CDR3 nucleotide sequence: TGTGCCAGCAGCGGAAGGACAGGGGAGGATGGCTACACCTTC.

This sequence joins TRBV6-5 and TRBJ1-1; 7 bases line up with TRBD1. The CDR3 is made up of 14 amino acids. After removal of 7 bases from V and 2 bases from J, the junction contained 7 bases not matched to a gene. CDR1 and CDR2 from the germline V gene are MNHEY and SVGAGI. CDR3 region: CASNADRINTEAFF. The CDR3 DNA sequence: TGTGCCAGCAACGCGGACAGGATTAACACTGAAGCTTTCTTT.

This clone was observed a few times. The chain couples TRBV13 to TRBJ2-7; D gene unclear. The CDR3 has 12 amino acids. V lost 2 bases and J lost 4, with 6 bases in between. The germline V gene encodes CDR1 PRHDT and CDR2 FYEKMQ (reference sequence). This chain's CDR3 is CASSLSSYEQYF. The DNA of the CDR3 is TGTGCCAGCAGCTTATCTAGTTACGAGCAGTACTTC.

The rearrangement links TRBV7-6 to TRBJ1-1; D is uncertain. In germline, CDR1 is SGHVS, CDR2 FNYEAQ. There are 14 residues in the CDR3. The ends were cut back, 5 bases at V and 6 bases at J, with 16 bases in the middle. DNA of the CDR3: TGTGCCAGCAGCCCCCTCGGAGCAGTGGCTGAAGCTTTCTTT. It yields the protein CASSPLGAVAEAFF. The complete variable domain, with remaining parts taken from reference TRBV7-6 and TRBJ1-1, reads GAGVSQSPRYKVTKRGQDVALRCDPISGHVSLYWYRQALGQGPEFLTYFNYEAQQDKSGLPNDRFSAERPEGSISTLTIQRTEQRDSAMYRCASSPLGAVAEAFFGQGTRLTVV.

This clone turned up a few times. The V and J genes are TRBV4-1 and TRBJ1-1; D might be TRBD1 (5 bases). The CDR3 runs 15 residues. Germline V lookup: CDR1 MGHRA, CDR2 YSYEKL. Trimming removed 1 base from V and 3 bases from J, with 12 bases in between. CDR3 in DNA: TGCGCCAGCAGCCAAGCGGCCCTAGGGGACACTGAAGCTTTCTTT. The encoded protein is CASSQAALGDTEAFF.

This sequence joins TRBV5-4 and TRBJ1-1; 7 positions match TRBD1. The CDR3 length is 15 residues. J was trimmed by 4 bases and V by 0 bases; bases with no gene match: 6. Germline assignment: CDR1 SGHNT and CDR2 YYREEE (reference sequence). CDR3 coding DNA: TGTGCCAGCAGCTTGGAGACAGGGCGGAGCACTGAAGCTTTCTTT. Its translation is CASSLETGRSTEAFF. The full variable domain, rest sourced from reference TRBV5-4 and TRBJ1-1, is ETGVTQSPTHLIKTRGQQVTLRCSSQSGHNTVSWYQQALGQGPQFIFQYYREEENGRGNFPPRFSGLQFPNYSSELNVNALELDDSALYLCASSLETGRSTEAFFGQGTRLTVV.

This clone appeared once. CDR3 sequence reads: CASSSTWTGGNAAFF. Here the CDR3 DNA reads TGTGCCAGCAGTAGCACATGGACAGGGGGAAATGCTGCTTTCTTT. The rearrangement uses TRBV6-5 and TRBJ1-1; TRBD1 aligns across 10 bases. V dropped 5 bases and J dropped 11; count of bases not matched to a gene: 14. Germline-derived CDR1 and CDR2 are MNHEY and SVGAGI. The CDR3 sequence is 15 residues long.

The chain links TRBV9 to TRBJ2-1, with a tentative D call TRBD1 (6 bases). This CDR3 contains 16 residues. Trimming stripped 0 bases from V and 0 bases from J, with 10 bases between. Germline V lookup: CDR1 SGDLS, CDR2 YYNGEE. The CDR3, as DNA: TGTGCCAGCAGCGTAGGGCTAGGGGGCTCCTACAATGAGCAGTTCTTC. Encoded protein: CASSVGLGGSYNEQFF.

The rearrangement links TRBV5-6 to TRBJ1-2; 10 bases fit TRBD1. Per the germline V gene, CDR1 is SGHDT and CDR2 is YYEEEE. Trimming cost V 1 base and J 7 bases; bases outside gene matches: 7. CDR3 length: 15 amino acids. This CDR3 reads CASSLTGTGVGGYTF. As DNA, the CDR3 is TGTGCCAGCAGCTTGACCGGGACAGGGGTTGGTGGCTACACCTTC.

This clone has just one count. This chain uses TRBV2 with TRBJ2-7, with 8 bases fitting TRBD2. The trim removed 6 bases at V and 3 bases at J, leaving 10 bases unmatched. Germline-derived CDR1 and CDR2 are SNHLY and FYNNEI. This CDR3 has 15 residues. CDR3 amino acids: CASRETAGVYYEQYF. The CDR3 DNA is TGTGCCAGCAGGGAAACAGCGGGGGTATACTACGAGCAGTACTTC.